The TCR beta chain described here comes from a study of blood T cell repertoires in COVID-19. This CDR3 contains 14 residues. Germline V gene sequence: CDR1 MNHEY, CDR2 SMNVEV (reference sequence). J gave up 5 bases and V 5 bases, and 6 bases lay outside the gene matches. The study recruited people aged about 18 to 89 years across approximately 24 US areas. Clinical histories supplied by participants themselves formed the basis of cohort assignment. Clones were read by immunoSEQ multiplex PCR, and TCRdb kept only the in-frame ones, dropping some. The data show approximately 400,000 clones, 88% seen once.

The sequenced sample consisted of PBMCs or T cells enriched from blood (not recorded which). V usage is TRBV27 and J usage is TRBJ1-1; 9 bases map to TRBD1. This TCR came from a woman aged 18-29 years who had recovered from COVID-19. This CDR3 is CASSVTGGWTEAFF. CDR3 sequence (DNA): TGTGCCAGCAGTGTAACAGGGGGCTGGACTGAAGCTTTCTTT.